This TCR beta chain comes out of a study of PD-1 blockade in classical Hodgkin lymphoma. Time point denoted: cycle 4 day 1 (C4D1), after six to seven weeks of nivolumab. Every one of the patients relapsed after autologous stem cell transplantation (brentuximab vedotin exposure was variable). V was shortened by 8 bases and J by 0 bases, with 13 bases between the two germline ends. Germline V gene sequence: CDR1 LNHDA, CDR2 SQIVND (reference sequence). This CDR3 is built from 14 residues. Libraries were prepared by immunoSEQ multiplex PCR; TCRdb keeps only in-frame clonotypes and omits some of them. The data show just under 40,000 clones, around 80% seen once.

The sequences come from peripheral blood mononuclear cells (PBMCs), collected before the fourth cycle of nivolumab. The chain carries TRBV19 and TRBJ1-1; maybe TRBD1 (5 bases). The source is a human donor with classical Hodgkin lymphoma. The DNA for the CDR3 is TGTGCCAGTCAACACAGGAACATGAACACTGAAGCTTTCTTT. This codes for CASQHRNMNTEAFF. The entire variable domain, with the rest obtained from reference TRBV19 and TRBJ1-1, is as follows: DGGITQSPKYLFRKEGQNVTLSCEQNLNHDAMYWYRQDPGQGLRLIYYSQIVNDFQKGDIAEGYSVSREKKESFPLTVTSAQKNPTAFYLCASQHRNMNTEAFFGQGTRLTVV.